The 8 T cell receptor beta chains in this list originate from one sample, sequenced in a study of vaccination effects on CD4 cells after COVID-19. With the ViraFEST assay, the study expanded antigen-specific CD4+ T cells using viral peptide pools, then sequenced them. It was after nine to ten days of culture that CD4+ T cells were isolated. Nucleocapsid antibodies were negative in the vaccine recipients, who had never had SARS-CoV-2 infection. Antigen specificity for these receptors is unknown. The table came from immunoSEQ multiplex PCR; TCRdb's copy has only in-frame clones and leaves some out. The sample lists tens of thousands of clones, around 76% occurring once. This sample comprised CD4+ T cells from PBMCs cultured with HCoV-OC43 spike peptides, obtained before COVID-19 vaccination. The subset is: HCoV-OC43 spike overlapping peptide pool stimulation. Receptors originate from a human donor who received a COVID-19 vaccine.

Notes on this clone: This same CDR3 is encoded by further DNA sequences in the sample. CDR3 sequence: CASRAGTVNTGELFF. In DNA, the CDR3 is TGTGCCAGCAGAGCTGGGACAGTAAACACCGGGGAGCTGTTTTTT. V gene TRBV6-5 combines with J gene TRBJ2-2, with 7 bases fitting TRBD1. Germline V lookup: CDR1 MNHEY, CDR2 SVGAGI. V lost 6 bases to trimming and J lost 2 bases; unmatched junction nucleotides: 6. This CDR3 has 15 residues.

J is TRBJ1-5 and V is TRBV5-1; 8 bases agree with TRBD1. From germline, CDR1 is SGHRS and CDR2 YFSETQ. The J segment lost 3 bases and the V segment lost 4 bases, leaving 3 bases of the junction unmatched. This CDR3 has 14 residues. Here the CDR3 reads CASSPDRDNQPQHF. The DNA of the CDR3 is TGCGCCAGCAGCCCGGACAGGGACAATCAGCCCCAGCATTTT.

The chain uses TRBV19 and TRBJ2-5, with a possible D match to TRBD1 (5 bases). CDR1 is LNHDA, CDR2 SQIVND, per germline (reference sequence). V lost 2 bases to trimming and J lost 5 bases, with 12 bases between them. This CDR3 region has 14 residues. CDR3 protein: CASSIFRGSETQYF. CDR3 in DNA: TGTGCCAGTAGTATATTTAGGGGATCGGAGACCCAGTACTTC.

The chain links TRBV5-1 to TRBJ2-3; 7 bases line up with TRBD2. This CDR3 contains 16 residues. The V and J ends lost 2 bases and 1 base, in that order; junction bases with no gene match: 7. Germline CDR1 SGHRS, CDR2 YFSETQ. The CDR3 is CASSFLGGRGTDTQYF. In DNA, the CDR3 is TGCGCCAGCAGCTTTCTGGGAGGGCGAGGCACAGATACGCAGTATTTT.

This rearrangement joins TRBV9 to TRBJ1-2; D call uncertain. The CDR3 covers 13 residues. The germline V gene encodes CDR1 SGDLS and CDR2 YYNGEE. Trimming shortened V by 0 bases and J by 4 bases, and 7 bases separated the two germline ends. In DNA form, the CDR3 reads TGTGCCAGCAGCGTAGAGGTGGGCTATGGCTACACCTTC. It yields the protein CASSVEVGYGYTF.

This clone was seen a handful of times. In nucleotides, the CDR3 is TGTGCCAGCAGTTACGCCGGAAAGGGCTCTAGCAATCAGCCCCAGCATTTT. Protein sequence: CASSYAGKGSSNQPQHF. The V gene is TRBV6-2 or TRBV6-3, the J gene TRBJ1-5; D is uncertain. The CDR3 runs 17 residues. Germline V lookup: CDR1 MNHEY, CDR2 SVGEGT. V lost 2 bases to trimming and J lost 0 bases, with 14 bases between them.

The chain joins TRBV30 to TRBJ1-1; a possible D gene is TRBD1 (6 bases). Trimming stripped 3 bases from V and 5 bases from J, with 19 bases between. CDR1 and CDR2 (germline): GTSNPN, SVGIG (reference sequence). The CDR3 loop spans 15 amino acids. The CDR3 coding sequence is TGTGCCTGGAGGGGGAACAGGGCCCGGGGGACTGAAGCTTTCTTT. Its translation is CAWRGNRARGTEAFF.

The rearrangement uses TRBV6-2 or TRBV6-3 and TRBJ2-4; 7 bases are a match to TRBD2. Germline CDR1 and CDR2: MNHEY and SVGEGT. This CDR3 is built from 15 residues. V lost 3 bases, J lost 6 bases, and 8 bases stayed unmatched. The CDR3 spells CASSYASGVLNIQYF. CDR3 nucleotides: TGTGCCAGCAGTTATGCTAGCGGTGTTCTAAACATTCAGTACTTC.